Below are 17 T cell receptor beta chains sequenced from a single sample in a study of T cell repertoires in cytomegalovirus infection. TCRdb independently ran MiXCR on the reads; one entry per CDR3 protein. The repertoire consists of around 350,000 distinct CDR3 sequences, with around 18% occurring once and the leading ten covering around 10%. The sample comprised PBMCs. Receptors were obtained from a human donor in good health (CMV status not recorded). Some clones in this sample may be carry-over from other donors' samples.

This clonotype was picked up a small number of times. J is TRBJ1-4 and V is TRBV28; no clear D gene. V gave up 5 bases and J gave up 6 bases, with 13 bases separating them. The CDR3 is 14 residues long. Germline V gives CDR1 MDHEN, CDR2 SYDVKM. CDR3 protein: CASSLQAFYEKLFF. Here the CDR3 DNA reads TGTGCCAGCAGTCTCCAGGCTTTTTATGAAAAACTGTTTTTT.

The sample holds a few counts of this clonotype. The junction and the germline gene differ at one end; a read error may be behind it. J is TRBJ2-7 and V is TRBV5-1, with 8 positions matching TRBD2. This CDR3 contains 13 residues. CDR1 is SGHRS, CDR2 YFSETQ, per germline. The CDR3 sequence: CASSPDGAGGNLF. CDR3 nucleotides: TGCGCCAGCAGCCCGGACGGTGCGGGGGGCAATCTCTTC.

This chain links TRBV20-1 with TRBJ2-1; D perhaps matches TRBD2 (5 bases). Trimming took off 2 bases at V and 4 bases at J, with 18 bases between the two ends. Looked up from germline, CDR1 is DFQATT and CDR2 is SNEGSKA (reference sequence). CDR3 size: 16 residues. CDR3 loop: CSARPVDSIKYNEQFF. In DNA form, the CDR3 reads TGCAGTGCTAGACCCGTGGACTCGATAAAGTACAATGAGCAGTTCTTC.

In its sample, this clonotype was seen many times. The chain carries TRBV7-2 and TRBJ2-1; no reliable D call. Deletions cut 3 bases from V and 1 base from J, with 7 bases between. CDR3 size: 14 residues. Germline CDR1 and CDR2: SGHTA and FQGNSA. The CDR3 coding sequence is TGTGCCAGCAGCTTTGGCCAGTCCTACAATGAGCAGTTCTTC. Amino acids: CASSFGQSYNEQFF.

The gene calls are TRBV7-7 and TRBJ2-3; 7 bases align to TRBD2. V was clipped by 6 bases and J by 1 base; unmatched bases: 7. The CDR3 contains 15 residues. CDR1 and CDR2 from the germline V gene are SSHAT and FNYEAQ (reference sequence). DNA of the CDR3: TGTGCCAGCAGTCCCGGGGAGGGAGGCACAGATACGCAGTATTTT. It yields the protein CASSPGEGGTDTQYF. The full variable domain, its missing parts supplied by reference TRBV7-7 and TRBJ2-3, is GAGVSQSPRYKVTKRGQDVTLRCDPISSHATLYWYQQALGQGPEFLTYFNYEAQPDKSGLPSDRFSAERPEGSISTLTIQRTEQRDSAMYRCASSPGEGGTDTQYFGPGTRLTVL.

The chain recombines TRBV6-6 with TRBJ2-1; 10 nucleotides line up with TRBD2. The trim removed 5 bases at V and 6 bases at J, leaving 7 bases unmatched. The CDR3 has 15 residues. Germline V gene sequence: CDR1 MNHNY, CDR2 SVGAGI (reference sequence). The CDR3 spells CASSPLAGAGNEQFF. The CDR3 DNA sequence: TGTGCCAGCAGTCCTCTAGCGGGAGCGGGCAATGAGCAGTTCTTC.

This clonotype was seen repeatedly, ten times or more. The rearrangement uses TRBV18 and TRBJ2-1; 9 bases agree with TRBD2. Germline CDR1 and CDR2: KGHSH and LQKENI. This CDR3 is built from 16 residues. The V segment lost 3 bases and the J segment 6 bases; nucleotides outside the gene matches: 9. In DNA form, the CDR3 reads TGTGCCAGCTCACCCGATAGCGGGAGTAGGACCAATGAGCAGTTCTTC. Residues: CASSPDSGSRTNEQFF.

Points on this clonotype: A read error may explain this, as a much larger clone is one base away. This rearrangement joins TRBV7-8 to TRBJ1-1; D is undetermined. The CDR3 loop spans 13 amino acids. The V gene lost 1 base and the J gene lost 4 bases, with 7 bases spanning the gap. Germline V gene sequence: CDR1 SGHVS, CDR2 FQNEAQ. The CDR3 reads CASSLVWLTEAFF. As DNA, the CDR3 is TGTGCCAGCAGCTTAGTGTGGCTCACTGAAGCTTTCTTT.

The rearrangement links TRBV23-1 to TRBJ1-5; no clear D gene. TRBV23-1 is placed among ORFs of uncertain function. CDR3 length: 14 residues. Trimming left V 3 bases short and J 2 bases short, with 8 bases between. This CDR3 is CASSHFWGNQPQHF. CDR3 nucleotides: TGCGCCAGCAGTCATTTCTGGGGCAATCAGCCCCAGCATTTT.

This clonotype has at least ten counts. The V and J genes are TRBV11-2 and TRBJ1-1, with a possible D match to TRBD1 (5 bases). The CDR3 covers 14 residues. Trimming removed 1 base at V and 1 base at J, with 7 bases between. Germline CDR1 SGHAT, CDR2 FQNNGV. The CDR3 DNA reads as TGTGCCAGCAGCTTAGTACAGGCGAACACTGAAGCTTTCTTT. As protein: CASSLVQANTEAFF. Complete variable domain (other parts from reference TRBV11-2 and TRBJ1-1): EAGVAQSPRYKIIEKRQSVAFWCNPISGHATLYWYQQILGQGPKLLIQFQNNGVVDDSQLPKDRFSAERLKGVDSTLKIQPAKLEDSAVYLCASSLVQANTEAFFGQGTRLTVV.

This clonotype was counted at least ten times. The chain combines TRBV10-1 with TRBJ2-1; TRBD2 matches at 10 bases. The germline V gene has CDR1 WNHNN and CDR2 SYGVQD (reference sequence). CDR3 size: 14 residues. The J segment lost 2 bases and the V segment lost 9 bases, leaving 4 bases of the junction unmatched. The CDR3 sequence: CASSGRPPYNEQFF. CDR3 coding DNA: TGCGCCAGTAGCGGGAGGCCTCCCTACAATGAGCAGTTCTTC.

CDR3 DNA: TGTGCCAGCAGCTTATTACGGGCGGGAGTCGTCTACAATGAGCAGTTCTTC. Translated: CASSLLRAGVVYNEQFF. V usage is TRBV7-8 and J usage is TRBJ2-1, with 7 bases fitting TRBD2. This CDR3 contains 17 residues. The V gene's germline CDR1 is SGHVS and CDR2 FQNEAQ. V lost 2 bases and J lost 3; bases outside the gene matches: 10.

In its sample, this clonotype was seen a few times. The J gene is TRBJ2-3, the V gene TRBV7-8; D gene unclear. The CDR3 runs 12 residues. Germline V lookup: CDR1 SGHVS, CDR2 FQNEAQ. V was trimmed by 3 bases and J by 6 bases, leaving 7 bases between them. The CDR3: CASSLESDTQYF. CDR3 bases: TGTGCCAGCAGCTTGGAGTCCGATACGCAGTATTTT.

V usage is TRBV2 and J usage is TRBJ1-2; 12 positions agree with TRBD1. This CDR3 region has 14 residues. The V gene end was trimmed by 4 bases and the J gene end by 6 bases; junction bases not matched to a gene: 3. CDR1 is SNHLY and CDR2 is FYNNEI in the germline V gene. The CDR3 region is CASSGGTGGDGYTF. The CDR3 DNA is TGTGCCAGCAGTGGTGGGACAGGGGGCGATGGCTACACCTTC.

This clonotype was picked up many times. This chain joins TRBV27 and TRBJ1-5; tentative D call: TRBD1 (5 bases). V lost 6 bases, J lost 6 bases, and 9 bases lay in between. Germline V gene lookup returns CDR1 MNHEY and CDR2 SMNVEV (reference sequence). This CDR3 is built from 12 residues. The CDR3 coding sequence is TGTGCCAGCAGCCAGGGAGGTCAGCCCCAGCATTTT. It is translated as CASSQGGQPQHF.

This clonotype has a count of ten or more. This rearrangement joins TRBV7-2 to TRBJ2-1, with D possibly matching TRBD2 (6 bases). Trimming shortened V by 5 bases and J by 0 bases, and 20 bases separated the two germline ends. The CDR3 contains 18 residues. Per germline, CDR1 SGHTA and CDR2 FQGNSA. The CDR3, as DNA: TGTGCCAGCAGCATTTTTAGCGGTGGCTTGAGCTCCTACAATGAGCAGTTCTTC. This translates into CASSIFSGGLSSYNEQFF.

This clonotype was seen a few times. The chain recombines TRBV2 with TRBJ2-7, with 14 bases matching TRBD2. The CDR3 loop spans 18 amino acids. Germline loops: CDR1 SNHLY, CDR2 FYNNEI. Germline trimming cut 3 bases from V and 4 bases from J; bases unmatched to any gene: 11. The CDR3 spells CASSERPPRTSGRYEQYF. CDR3 sequence (DNA): TGTGCCAGCAGTGAGCGGCCCCCCAGGACTAGCGGGAGGTACGAGCAGTACTTC.